These T cell receptor beta chains were read from a single sample in a study of T cells in Graves' hyperthyroidism and ophthalmopathy. TCRdb re-called the multiplex PCR reads with MiXCR, one entry per CDR3 protein. The sample lists around 620,000 distinct CDR3 sequences, roughly 16% occurring once. The source material was blood. The receptors shown here come from a woman in her twenties or thirties with Graves' hyperthyroidism. Both conserved end residues are part of each CDR3. A D gene is named only where the DNA matches it firmly. The listing skips clone size in some rows; elsewhere it reads once, few, many or a size class.

len	d_gene	j_gene	v_gene	abundance	CDR3aa	CDR3nt
15	NA	TRBJ2-5	TRBV18	many	CASSPSIGPTETQYF	TGTGCCAGCTCACCAAGTATAGGCCCCACGGAGACCCAGTACTTC
13	NA	TRBJ1-1	TRBV20-1	few	CSASKTGTVEAFF	TGCAGTGCTAGTAAAACGGGGACCGTGGAAGCTTTCTTT
14	NA	TRBJ2-7	TRBV2	many	CASMELVSSYEQYF	TGTGCCAGCATGGAGCTTGTGAGCTCCTACGAGCAGTACTTC
15	TRBD2	TRBJ2-5	TRBV5-6	many	CASSSTGLGQETQYF	TGTGCCAGCAGCTCGACGGGACTAGGGCAAGAGACCCAGTACTTC
13	TRBD1	TRBJ2-1	TRBV18	many	CASSPGTENEQFF	TGTGCCAGCTCGCCCGGGACAGAGAATGAGCAGTTCTTC
15	TRBD1	TRBJ1-5	TRBV27	many	CASRLGQGSNQPQHF	TGTGCCAGCAGACTGGGACAGGGAAGCAATCAGCCCCAGCATTTT
16	NA	TRBJ2-1	TRBV28	few	CASSLAGTRSYNEQFF	TGTGCCAGCAGTTTAGCCGGGACCCGGTCGTACAATGAGCAGTTCTTC
13	NA	TRBJ1-1	TRBV6-1	NA	CASSEWESTEAFF	TGTGCCAGCAGTGAATGGGAGAGCACTGAAGCTTTCTTT
14	NA	TRBJ1-2	TRBV7-2	few	CASSSGTQNYGYTF	TGTGCCAGCAGCTCCGGGACTCAGAACTATGGCTACACCTTC
16	TRBD1	TRBJ2-2	TRBV12-5	few	CASGLRQGANTGELFF	TGTGCTAGTGGTTTGCGACAGGGCGCGAACACCGGGGAGCTGTTTTTT
19	NA	TRBJ2-1	TRBV13	NA	CASSLGALGGSSSYNEQFF	TGTGCCAGCAGCTTGGGCGCTCTGGGGGGTTCGAGCTCCTACAATGAGCAGTTCTTC
20	TRBD2	TRBJ2-1	TRBV20-1	many	CSARDKWEREAPDPWDEQFF	TGCAGTGCTAGAGATAAGTGGGAGCGGGAGGCCCCTGATCCTTGGGATGAGCAGTTCTTC
16	TRBD1	TRBJ2-2	TRBV12-3/TRBV12-4	many	CASSSTGDIGTGELFF	TGTGCCAGCAGTTCGACAGGGGACATAGGCACCGGGGAGCTGTTTTTT
12	NA	TRBJ2-7	TRBV28	many	CASSRGRNEQYF	TGTGCCAGCAGCCGTGGACGGAACGAGCAGTACTTC
15	NA	TRBJ2-1	TRBV7-2	few	CASSLGGTDLNERFF	TGTGCCAGCAGCTTGGGCGGGACAGACCTCAATGAGCGGTTCTTC
16	TRBD2	TRBJ2-7	TRBV3-1	many	CASSQDRGSGSYEQYF	TGTGCCAGCAGCCAAGATAGGGGGAGCGGGAGCTACGAGCAGTACTTC
15	NA	TRBJ2-7	TRBV7-2	many	CASSLDPGRGYEQYF	TGTGCCAGCAGCTTAGATCCGGGCAGGGGCTACGAGCAGTACTTC
16	TRBD2	TRBJ2-1	TRBV20-1	many	CSARDPLLAGLHEQFF	TGCAGTGCTAGAGATCCTTTACTAGCGGGACTCCATGAGCAGTTCTTC
13	NA	TRBJ1-2	TRBV11-2	few	CASSLNAGDGYTF	TGTGCCAGCAGCCTAAACGCAGGGGACGGCTACACCTTC
15	TRBD2	TRBJ2-5	TRBV7-2	many	CASSLRLAGYETQYF	TGTGCCAGCAGCCTACGACTAGCGGGATATGAGACCCAGTACTTC
16	TRBD2	TRBJ2-1	TRBV18	few	CASSSGLAGGSNEQFF	TGTGCCAGCTCATCTGGACTAGCGGGGGGATCTAATGAGCAGTTCTTC
14	NA	TRBJ1-4	TRBV6-1	NA	CASGGDKVKEKLFF	TGTGCCAGCGGAGGGGACAAGGTAAAAGAAAAACTGTTTTTT
14	TRBD1	TRBJ1-1	TRBV10-3	few	CATGPGTGNTEAFF	TGTGCCACCGGTCCCGGGACAGGGAACACTGAAGCTTTCTTT
13	NA	TRBJ2-5	TRBV12-3/TRBV12-4	many	CASRPVSSETQYF	TGTGCCAGCAGGCCTGTTTCATCAGAGACCCAGTACTTC
16	NA	TRBJ1-1	TRBV4-1	NA	CASSHPRDGLNTEAFF	TGCGCCAGCAGCCACCCAAGGGACGGACTGAACACTGAAGCTTTCTTT
11	NA	TRBJ2-5	TRBV30	many	CAWKWWETQYF	TGTGCCTGGAAATGGTGGGAGACCCAGTACTTC
15	NA	TRBJ1-5	TRBV6-1	many	CASSRDPYSNQPQHF	TGTGCCAGCAGTCGCGATCCATATAGTAATCAGCCCCAGCATTTT
15	NA	TRBJ1-4	TRBV12-3/TRBV12-4	NA	CASSLYRGPGEKLFF	TGTGCCAGCAGTTTGTATCGGGGGCCGGGGGAAAAACTGTTTTTT
13	TRBD2	TRBJ2-7	TRBV6-1	many	CASTPAGGNEQYF	TGTGCCAGCACGCCTGCGGGGGGGAACGAGCAGTACTTC
15	NA	TRBJ2-6	TRBV6-2/TRBV6-3	NA	CASSYPGTGANVLTF	TGTGCCAGCAGTTACCCTGGGACCGGGGCCAACGTCCTGACCTTC
16	TRBD2	TRBJ2-7	TRBV6-1	NA	CASRQYSGRGVYEQYF	TGTGCCAGCAGGCAATATAGCGGGAGGGGGGTCTACGAGCAGTACTTC
15	NA	TRBJ2-7	TRBV6-1	many	CASSEAGTGNYEQYF	TGTGCCAGCAGTGAAGCCGGGACGGGAAACTACGAGCAGTACTTC
14	NA	TRBJ2-1	TRBV12-3/TRBV12-4	NA	CASSWGGAPNEQFF	TGTGCCAGCAGTTGGGGGGGGGCGCCCAATGAGCAGTTCTTC
15	NA	TRBJ1-4	TRBV30	many	CAWSVHWRESEKLFF	TGTGCCTGGAGTGTACATTGGAGGGAGAGTGAAAAACTGTTTTTT
16	NA	TRBJ1-3	TRBV6-1	NA	CASSYDRSPSGNTIYF	TGTGCCAGCAGTTATGACAGGTCTCCTTCTGGAAACACCATATATTTT
13	NA	TRBJ2-3	TRBV7-3	many	CASSRRYTDTQYF	TGTGCCAGCAGCAGACGGTACACAGATACGCAGTATTTT
16	TRBD1	TRBJ1-4	TRBV3-1	many	CASSQVRGLDREKLFF	TGTGCCAGCAGCCAAGTGAGGGGGTTGGACAGGGAAAAACTGTTTTTT
16	TRBD1	TRBJ2-3	TRBV6-5	many	CASSYDIAGGKDTQYF	TGTGCCAGCAGTTACGATATTGCAGGGGGCAAAGATACGCAGTATTTT
14	NA	TRBJ1-2	TRBV29-1	many	CSVAAGEINYGYTF	TGCAGCGTTGCGGCAGGGGAGATCAACTATGGCTACACCTTC
15	NA	TRBJ2-1	TRBV7-2	many	CASSFNRDVRNEQFF	TGTGCCAGCAGCTTTAACCGGGATGTGAGAAATGAGCAGTTCTTC
17	TRBD2	TRBJ2-1	TRBV3-1	few	CASSQDFGLAGDNEQFF	TGTGCCAGCAGCCAAGACTTTGGTCTAGCGGGAGACAATGAGCAGTTCTTC
13	TRBD1	TRBJ1-1	TRBV18	many	CASSPMGQGEAFF	TGTGCCAGCTCACCGATGGGACAGGGAGAAGCTTTCTTT
15	NA	TRBJ2-2	TRBV7-9	NA	CASSSLSGSTGELFF	TGTGCCAGCAGCTCCCTTTCCGGGAGCACCGGGGAGCTGTTTTTT
14	TRBD2	TRBJ2-7	TRBV28	NA	CTTAASGGSYEQYF	TGTACAACCGCCGCTAGCGGAGGATCCTACGAGCAGTACTTC
12	NA	TRBJ1-1	TRBV12-3/TRBV12-4	many	CASSTRPGEAFF	TGTGCCAGCAGTACGAGACCCGGCGAAGCTTTCTTT
13	NA	TRBJ1-1	TRBV7-9	few	CASSLEADIEAFF	TGTGCCAGCAGCTTAGAGGCGGATATTGAAGCTTTCTTT
14	NA	TRBJ1-1	TRBV6-1	NA	CASSETWRYTEAFF	TGTGCCAGCAGTGAAACGTGGCGATACACTGAAGCTTTCTTT
14	TRBD1	TRBJ2-7	TRBV6-1	NA	CASSEPGQGAEQYF	TGTGCCAGCAGTGAGCCAGGACAGGGAGCCGAGCAGTACTTC
19	NA	TRBJ2-2	TRBV7-2	many	CASSPQGGASVWYTGELFF	TGTGCCAGCAGCCCCCAGGGGGGTGCTAGCGTGTGGTACACCGGGGAGCTGTTTTTT
16	NA	TRBJ2-7	TRBV10-2	NA	CASSERVTGSSYEQYF	TGCGCCAGCAGTGAGAGGGTGACCGGGAGCTCCTACGAGCAGTACTTC
13	NA	TRBJ2-1	TRBV6-2/TRBV6-3	many	CASSYLDPNEQFF	TGTGCCAGCAGTTACTTGGACCCCAATGAGCAGTTCTTC
14	NA	TRBJ1-2	TRBV2	NA	CASSDGLANYGYTF	TGTGCCAGCAGTGACGGTTTAGCTAACTATGGCTACACCTTC